Listed below are T cell receptor beta chains from one sample, sequenced in a study of blood T cell repertoires in COVID-19. Here immunoSEQ multiplex PCR was the method, and the copy in TCRdb shows in-frame clones only, minus some. Of 150,000 to 200,000 clones listed, around nine tenths are singletons. Specimen: peripheral blood. The origin of the receptors is a man younger than 35 with active or convalescent COVID-19. Both conserved end residues are part of each CDR3.

v_call	cdr3_length	j_call	cdr3_aa
TRBV6-5	13	TRBJ1-1	CASSYGRGTEAFF
TRBV6-5	14	TRBJ1-4	CASRRTGRDEKLFF
TRBV2	12	TRBJ1-1	CASRGQGPEAFF
TRBV5-5	13	TRBJ2-7	CATWGLDSYEQYF
TRBV30	13	TRBJ1-6	CAWSADRDSPLHF
TRBV6-2/TRBV6-3	15	TRBJ2-5	CASSPVGGYQETQYF
TRBV12-5	16	TRBJ1-1	CASGLGTGQFNTEAFF
TRBV7-9	17	TRBJ1-5	CASSSVLGGGTDQPQHF
TRBV19	18	TRBJ2-3	CASSHLMTSGKLVDTQYF
TRBV5-1	13	TRBJ1-2	CASSLSQYYGYTF
TRBV2	13	TRBJ1-4	CAGGDSWSEKLFF
TRBV11-3	12	TRBJ2-7	CASSLAYYEQYF
TRBV6-2/TRBV6-3	15	TRBJ2-5	CASSQRDGYQETQYF
TRBV30	9	TRBJ1-1	CASDRGAFF
TRBV7-8	14	TRBJ2-7	CASSFGGPSSEQYF
TRBV5-1	17	TRBJ1-4	CASSFRSRGKANEKLFF
TRBV6-5	15	TRBJ2-1	CASSSGTSGYNEQFF
TRBV19	16	TRBJ2-3	CASSMGRGSSADTQYF
TRBV2	14	TRBJ1-1	CASTRRTGGTEAFF
TRBV3-1/TRBV3-2	13	TRBJ2-1	CASSRTSGNEQFF
TRBV19	15	TRBJ2-6	CASCAGFSGANVLTF
TRBV6-5	13	TRBJ2-5	CASQEGWGKTQYF
TRBV3-1/TRBV3-2	15	TRBJ2-2	CASSQGGSDTGELFF
TRBV21-1	15	TRBJ1-1	CASSTHTNQNTEAFF
TRBV5-1	14	TRBJ2-1	CASSLSETYNEQFF
TRBV6-5	14	TRBJ2-3	CASRGGLASRTQYF
TRBV5-1	14	TRBJ1-3	CASRQGSSGNTIYF
TRBV7-9	13	TRBJ1-6	CAIPSRAGAPLHF
TRBV9	11	TRBJ2-7	CASSVGGEQYF
TRBV5-1	16	TRBJ2-1	CASSRETGDMYNEQFF
TRBV4-3	16	TRBJ2-7	CASSRGLAERAYEQYF
TRBV5-1	13	TRBJ1-1	CASSATLNTEAFF
TRBV5-8	15	TRBJ2-1	CASSLGLAGTDEQFF
TRBV5-1	15	TRBJ2-1	CASSVDSSSYNEQFF
TRBV12-3/TRBV12-4	13	TRBJ2-1	CASSQTAYNEQFF
TRBV28	15	TRBJ1-6	CASSPPDRDNSPLHF
TRBV28	15	TRBJ1-4	CASCDQGWPNEKLFF
TRBV7-6	15	TRBJ1-5	CASSVASTGNQPQHF
TRBV7-3	15	TRBJ2-5	CASSPQGTVRETQYF
TRBV24-1	17	TRBJ2-1	CATSDPREAGSFNEQFF
TRBV18	17	TRBJ1-1	CASSPGQGAHLGTEAFF
TRBV3-1/TRBV3-2	14	TRBJ1-1	CASSQAGWNTEAFF